This TCR beta chain was found in a study of breast tumors, draining lymph nodes, adjacent tissues. V was trimmed by 2 bases and J by 2 bases, leaving 11 bases between them. Per the germline V gene, CDR1 is SGDLS and CDR2 is YYNGEE. This CDR3 is 14 amino acids long. This clonotype was counted ten times or more. Its antigen is unknown. Breast cancer patients provided tissue from their axillary draining lymph nodes. TCRdb reprocessed the multiplex PCR reads with MiXCR, giving one entry per CDR3 protein. This sample carries some 230,000 distinct CDR3 sequences, roughly a third of them seen once, and the ten largest clones take under 4.5%. Whole-study results and caveats: Compared with lymph nodes, tumors were less diverse; compared with nontumor tissue, more. The data were judged consistent with most tumor T cells coming from lymph node and expanding in tumor. Data only fit, rather than demonstrated, lymph node origin of most tumor T cells.

Source material: axillary lymph node tissue. The V and J genes are TRBV9 and TRBJ2-7; the D is unclear. This clonotype was sampled from a female donor with breast cancer. Some clones in this sample may be carry-over from other donors' samples. CDR3 residues: CASSVDPGPYEQYF. The CDR3 DNA reads as TGTGCCAGCAGCGTCGACCCCGGTCCCTACGAGCAGTACTTC.